This T cell receptor (beta chain) was recorded in a study of blood T cells in healthy people across ages. The study's findings and limits: Estimates of total diversity, which came from one million sequenced T cells, were considered to be underestimates. Versus aged donors, long-lived donors had higher diversity and more naive CD4+ cells.

CDR1 and CDR2 (germline): LNHNV, YYDKDF (reference sequence). The CDR3 is made up of 13 amino acids. V lost 8 bases to trimming and J lost 5 bases, with 13 bases between them. Using a J-beta primer mix together with a sample-barcoded 5' primer, a second PCR was run for about 7 to 12 cycles. MiXCR was run by TCRdb on the 5' RACE reads, yielding one entry per CDR3 protein. Found here are 850,000 to 1,100,000 distinct CDR3 sequences, more than 30% of them singletons; the top ten hold under 15%. Notes on this clonotype: The antigen remains unidentified.

Samples had at least 6.5 million PBMCs isolated from them. Per sample, extraction of total RNA gave at least 6 micrograms in every case. This clonotype was sampled from a man younger than 35 in good health. The source material was blood. This chain joins TRBV15 and TRBJ2-1; D perhaps matches TRBD2 (5 bases). The CDR3 nucleotides are TGTGCCACCGTTACGGACGGGAACAATGAGCAGTTCTTC. Protein: CATVTDGNNEQFF.